This TCR beta chain was found in a study of T-cell reconstitution after alpha-beta-depleted transplantation in children. This clonotype was recorded many times. Molecular barcoding with unique molecular identifiers was used for the TCRbeta library. TCRdb processed the PCR reads anew with MiXCR; each CDR3 protein has one entry. The repertoire holds around 200,000 distinct CDR3 sequences, with approximately 6.6% as singletons. Germline CDR1 and CDR2: MNHEY and SMNVEV (reference sequence). J lost 4 bases, V lost 5 bases, and 3 bases had no gene match. This CDR3 contains 15 residues. The sequence was collected from a human donor who donated a stem cell graft to a child with Wiskott-Aldrich syndrome. Sequences were derived from PBMCs from the stem cell graft donor, sampled from the stem cell graft. This rearrangement joins TRBV27 to TRBJ2-1; 12 bases line up with TRBD2. The CDR3, as DNA: TGTGCCAGCAGTCGACTAGCGGGAGAGTACAATGAGCAGTTCTTC. Translation: CASSRLAGEYNEQFF.